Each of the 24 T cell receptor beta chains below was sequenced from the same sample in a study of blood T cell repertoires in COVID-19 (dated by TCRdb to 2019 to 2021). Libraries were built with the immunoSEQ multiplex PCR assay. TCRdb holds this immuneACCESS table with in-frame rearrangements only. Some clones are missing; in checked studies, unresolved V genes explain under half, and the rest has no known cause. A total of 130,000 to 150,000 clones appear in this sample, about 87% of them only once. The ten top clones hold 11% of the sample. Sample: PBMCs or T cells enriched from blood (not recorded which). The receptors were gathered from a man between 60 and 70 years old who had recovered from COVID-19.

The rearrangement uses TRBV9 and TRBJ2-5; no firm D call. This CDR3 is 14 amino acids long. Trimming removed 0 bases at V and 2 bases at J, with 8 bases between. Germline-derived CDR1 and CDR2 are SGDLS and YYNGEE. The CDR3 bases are TGTGCCAGCAGCGTAGCTACTACTCAAGAGACCCAGTACTTC. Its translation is CASSVATTQETQYF.

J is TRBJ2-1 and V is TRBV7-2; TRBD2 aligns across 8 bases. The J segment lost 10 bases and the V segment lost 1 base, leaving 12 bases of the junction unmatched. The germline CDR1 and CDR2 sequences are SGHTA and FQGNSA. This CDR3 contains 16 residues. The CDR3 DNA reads TGTGCCAGCAGCTTAGGTGGCGGGAGGATCCTTGGGGAGCAGTTCTTC. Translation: CASSLGGGRILGEQFF.

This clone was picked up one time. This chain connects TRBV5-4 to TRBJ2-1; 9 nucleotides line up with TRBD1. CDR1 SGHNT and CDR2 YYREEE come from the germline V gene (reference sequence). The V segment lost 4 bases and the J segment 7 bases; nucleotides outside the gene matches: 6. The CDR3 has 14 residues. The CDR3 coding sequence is TGTGCCAGCAGCGCCGGGACAGGGAGAAATGAGCAGTTCTTC. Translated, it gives CASSAGTGRNEQFF.

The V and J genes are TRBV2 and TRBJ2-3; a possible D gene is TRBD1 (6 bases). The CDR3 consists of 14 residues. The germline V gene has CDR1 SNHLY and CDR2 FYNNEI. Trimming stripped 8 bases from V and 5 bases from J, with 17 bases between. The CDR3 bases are TGTGCCAGCGGTGTCAGGGGCGTTAAAGATACGCAGTATTTT. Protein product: CASGVRGVKDTQYF.

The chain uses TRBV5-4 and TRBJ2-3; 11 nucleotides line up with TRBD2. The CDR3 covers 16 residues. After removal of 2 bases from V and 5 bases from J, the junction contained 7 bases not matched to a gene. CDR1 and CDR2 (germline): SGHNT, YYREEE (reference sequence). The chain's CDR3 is CASSLGGLAVRDTQYF. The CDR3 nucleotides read TGTGCCAGCAGCTTAGGGGGACTAGCGGTACGAGATACGCAGTATTTT. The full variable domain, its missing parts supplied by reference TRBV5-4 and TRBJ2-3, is ETGVTQSPTHLIKTRGQQVTLRCSSQSGHNTVSWYQQALGQGPQFIFQYYREEENGRGNFPPRFSGLQFPNYSSELNVNALELDDSALYLCASSLGGLAVRDTQYFGPGTRLTVL.

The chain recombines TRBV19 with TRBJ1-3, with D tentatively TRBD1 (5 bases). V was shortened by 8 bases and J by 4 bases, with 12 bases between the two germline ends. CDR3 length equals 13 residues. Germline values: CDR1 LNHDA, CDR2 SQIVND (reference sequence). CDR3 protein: CASLWTPGNTIYF. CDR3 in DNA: TGTGCCAGTTTGTGGACACCCGGAAACACCATATATTTT. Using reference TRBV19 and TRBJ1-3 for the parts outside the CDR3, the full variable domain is DGGITQSPKYLFRKEGQNVTLSCEQNLNHDAMYWYRQDPGQGLRLIYYSQIVNDFQKGDIAEGYSVSREKKESFPLTVTSAQKNPTAFYLCASLWTPGNTIYFGEGSWLTVV.

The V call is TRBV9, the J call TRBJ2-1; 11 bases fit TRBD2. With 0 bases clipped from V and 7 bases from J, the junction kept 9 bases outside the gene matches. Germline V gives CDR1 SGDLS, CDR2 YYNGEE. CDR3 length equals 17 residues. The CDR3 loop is CASSVGWGLAEGNEQFF. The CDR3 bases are TGTGCCAGCAGCGTAGGCTGGGGACTAGCGGAAGGGAATGAGCAGTTCTTC.

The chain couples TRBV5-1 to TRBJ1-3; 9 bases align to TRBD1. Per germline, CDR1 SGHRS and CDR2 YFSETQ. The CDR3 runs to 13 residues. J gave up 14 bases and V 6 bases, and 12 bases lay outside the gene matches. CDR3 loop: CASNQGQGRLLYF. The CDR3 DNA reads TGCGCCAGCAACCAGGGACAGGGAAGACTCTTATATTTT.

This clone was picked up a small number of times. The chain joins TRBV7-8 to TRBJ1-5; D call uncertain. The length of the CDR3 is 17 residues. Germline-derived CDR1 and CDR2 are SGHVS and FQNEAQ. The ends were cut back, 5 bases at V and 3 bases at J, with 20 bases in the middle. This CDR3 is CASSTPSGTDLNQPQHF. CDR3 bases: TGTGCCAGCAGCACGCCCTCGGGAACAGACCTCAATCAGCCCCAGCATTTT.

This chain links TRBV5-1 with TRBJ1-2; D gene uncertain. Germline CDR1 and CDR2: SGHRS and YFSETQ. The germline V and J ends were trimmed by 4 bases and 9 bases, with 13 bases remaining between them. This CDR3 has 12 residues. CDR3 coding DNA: TGCGCCAGCAGCCAGGAAGACGGATGCTACACCTTC. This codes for CASSQEDGCYTF.

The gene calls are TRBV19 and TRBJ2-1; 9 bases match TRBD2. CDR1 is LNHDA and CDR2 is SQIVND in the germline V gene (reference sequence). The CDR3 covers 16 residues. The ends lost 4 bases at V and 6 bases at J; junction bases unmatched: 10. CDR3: CASSNRRGRALNEQFF. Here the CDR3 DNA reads TGTGCCAGTAGTAACCGTCGCGGGAGGGCCCTCAATGAGCAGTTCTTC.

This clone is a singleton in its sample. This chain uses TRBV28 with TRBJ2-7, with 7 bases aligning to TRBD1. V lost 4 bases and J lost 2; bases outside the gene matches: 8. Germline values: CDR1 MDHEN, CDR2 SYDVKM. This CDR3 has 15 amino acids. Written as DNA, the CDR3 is TGTGCCAGCAGTTCAATTAGACAGGGAGCCTACGAGCAGTACTTC. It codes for CASSSIRQGAYEQYF.

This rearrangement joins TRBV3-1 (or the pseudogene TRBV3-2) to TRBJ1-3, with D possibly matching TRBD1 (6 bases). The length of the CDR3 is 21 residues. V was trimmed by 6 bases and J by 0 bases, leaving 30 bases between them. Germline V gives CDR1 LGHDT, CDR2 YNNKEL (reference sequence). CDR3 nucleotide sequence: TGTGCCAGCAGAGGGTGGACTGGAAACCGGGACACCGTTCCCTCTGGAAACACCATATATTTT. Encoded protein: CASRGWTGNRDTVPSGNTIYF.

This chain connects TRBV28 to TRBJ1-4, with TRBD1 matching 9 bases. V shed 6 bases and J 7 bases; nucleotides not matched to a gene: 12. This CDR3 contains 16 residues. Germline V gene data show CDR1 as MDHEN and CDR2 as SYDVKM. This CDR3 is CASRAGTGRGGEKLFF. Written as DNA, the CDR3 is TGTGCCAGCAGAGCCGGGACAGGGCGAGGGGGTGAAAAACTGTTTTTT.

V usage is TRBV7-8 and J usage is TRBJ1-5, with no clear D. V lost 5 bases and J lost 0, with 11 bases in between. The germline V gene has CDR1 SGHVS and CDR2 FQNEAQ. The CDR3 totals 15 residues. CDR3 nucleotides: TGTGCCAGCAGCATCATGCCCGGTAGCAATCAGCCCCAGCATTTT. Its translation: CASSIMPGSNQPQHF. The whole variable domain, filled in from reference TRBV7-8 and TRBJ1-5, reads GAGVSQSPRYKVAKRGQDVALRCDPISGHVSLFWYQQALGQGPEFLTYFQNEAQLDKSGLPSDRFFAERPEGSVSTLKIQRTQQEDSAVYLCASSIMPGSNQPQHFGDGTRLSIL.

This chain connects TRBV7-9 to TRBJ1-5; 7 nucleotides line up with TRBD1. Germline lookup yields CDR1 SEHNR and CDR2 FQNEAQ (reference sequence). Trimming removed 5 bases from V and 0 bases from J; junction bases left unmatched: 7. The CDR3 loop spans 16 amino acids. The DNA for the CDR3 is TGTGCCAGCAGCGCGGGACAGCTGTATAGCAATCAGCCCCAGCATTTT. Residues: CASSAGQLYSNQPQHF.

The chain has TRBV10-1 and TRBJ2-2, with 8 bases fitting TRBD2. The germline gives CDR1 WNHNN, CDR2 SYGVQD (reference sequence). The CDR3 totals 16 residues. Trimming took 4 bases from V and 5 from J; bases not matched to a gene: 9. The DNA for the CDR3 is TGCGCCAGCAGTGGTTTTGTCAGCGGGAGAACCGGGGAGCTGTTTTTT. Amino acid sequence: CASSGFVSGRTGELFF.

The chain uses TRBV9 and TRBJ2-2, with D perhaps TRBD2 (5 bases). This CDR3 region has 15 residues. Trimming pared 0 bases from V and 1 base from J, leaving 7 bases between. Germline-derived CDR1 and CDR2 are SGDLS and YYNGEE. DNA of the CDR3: TGTGCCAGCAGCGTAGCGGCGGGGAACACCGGGGAGCTGTTTTTT. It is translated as CASSVAAGNTGELFF.

The CDR3 sequence: CASTKASGGQTQYF. CDR3 in DNA: TGTGCCAGCACCAAGGCCAGCGGGGGGCAGACCCAGTACTTC. This chain joins TRBV6-5 and TRBJ2-5, with TRBD2 matching over 9 bases. After removal of 7 bases from V and 6 bases from J, the junction contained 9 bases not matched to a gene. CDR3 length: 14 amino acids. Germline CDR1 is MNHEY and CDR2 is SVGAGI.

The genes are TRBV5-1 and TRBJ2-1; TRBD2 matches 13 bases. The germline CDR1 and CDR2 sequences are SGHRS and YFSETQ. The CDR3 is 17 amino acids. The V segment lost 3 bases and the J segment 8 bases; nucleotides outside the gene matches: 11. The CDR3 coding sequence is TGCGCCAGCAGCTCTGGGACTAGCGGGGCGAAGGGGGATGAGCAGTTCTTC. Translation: CASSSGTSGAKGDEQFF.

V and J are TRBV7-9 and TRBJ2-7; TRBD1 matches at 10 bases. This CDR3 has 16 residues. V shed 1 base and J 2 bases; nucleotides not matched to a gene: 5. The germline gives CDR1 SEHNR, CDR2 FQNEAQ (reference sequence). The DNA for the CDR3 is TGTGCCAGCAGCTTAGATCGGGACAGGGGAGCCTACGAGCAGTACTTC. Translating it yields CASSLDRDRGAYEQYF.

CDR3 nucleotide sequence: TGTGCCAGCAGTGAAGCACCCCTCGCGGGGGTGGGCACAGATACGCAGTATTTT. This encodes CASSEAPLAGVGTDTQYF. The gene calls are TRBV6-1 and TRBJ2-3, with 7 bases lining up with TRBD2. The ends lost 0 bases at V and 1 base at J; junction bases unmatched: 10. CDR1 is MNHNS, CDR2 SASEGT, per germline. The CDR3 covers 18 residues.

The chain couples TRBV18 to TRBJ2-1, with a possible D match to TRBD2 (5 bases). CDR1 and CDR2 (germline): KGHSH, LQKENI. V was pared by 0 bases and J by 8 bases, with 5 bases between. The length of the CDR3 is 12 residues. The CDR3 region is CASSPPEDEQFF. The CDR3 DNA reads TGTGCCAGCTCACCACCGGAGGATGAGCAGTTCTTC.

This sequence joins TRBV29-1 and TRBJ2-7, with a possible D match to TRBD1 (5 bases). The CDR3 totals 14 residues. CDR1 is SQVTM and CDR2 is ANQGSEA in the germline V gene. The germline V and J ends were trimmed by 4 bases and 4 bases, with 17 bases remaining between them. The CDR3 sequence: CSVVGKGSGYEQYF. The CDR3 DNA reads TGCAGCGTTGTGGGGAAAGGGTCAGGGTACGAGCAGTACTTC.